In its sample, the clone carrying this T cell receptor (beta chain) was seen many times. The sample is drawn from a study of low-dose radiotherapy and immunotherapy resistance in tumors. Stated time point: before trial treatment. TRAV and TRBV primers primed cDNA for both TCRalpha and TCRbeta. A constant-region primer paired with the V-primer adapter amplified TCRs over about 18 PCR cycles. One entry per CDR3 protein, called by TCRdb with MiXCR from the reads. Of tens of thousands of distinct CDR3 sequences listed, approximately 20% are singletons. Germline lookup yields CDR1 MDHEN and CDR2 SYDVKM. V lost 1 base to trimming and J lost 4 bases; unmatched junction nucleotides: 1. The CDR3 contains 15 residues.

The gene calls are TRBV28 and TRBJ2-5; the match to TRBD2 covers 12 bases. This sequence originates from a male donor with prostate cancer. Sequencing used PBMCs, obtained before treatment. For the CDR3, the DNA is TGTGCCAGCAGTTTATTGACTAGCGGGAGAGAGACCCAGTACTTC. As protein: CASSLLTSGRETQYF.